This is a list of T cell receptor beta chains from one sample in a study of glioma-infiltrating T cells after dendritic cell vaccination. The table came from immunoSEQ multiplex PCR; TCRdb's copy has only in-frame clones and leaves some out. The sample records 99,000 or so clones, around 90% being singletons. The specimen was blood, collected after dendritic cell vaccination. Receptor source: a human donor with glioblastoma. Each CDR3 is given with its conserved first and last residue. The D gene is left open where the match is weak. Expanded clones get a size class; other rows say once, few or many, or leave the size out.

d_gene	abundance	v_gene	j_gene	CDR3aa	CDR3nt
.	.	TRBV25-1	TRBJ1-6	CASSDVARGNNSPLHF	TGTGCCAGCAGTGACGTCGCCCGGGGAAATAATTCACCCCTCCACTTT
.	.	TRBV5-4	TRBJ2-7	CASSLEGGGDYEQYF	TGTGCCAGCAGCTTGGAAGGAGGGGGGGATTACGAGCAGTACTTC
TRBD2	.	TRBV5-1	TRBJ2-1	CASSRLAGGYNEQFF	TGCGCCAGCAGCCGATTAGCGGGGGGTTACAATGAGCAGTTCTTC
TRBD1	.	TRBV6-5	TRBJ1-1	CASRGTVNTEAFF	TGTGCCAGCAGGGGGACAGTGAACACTGAAGCTTTCTTT
TRBD2	.	TRBV30	TRBJ2-5	CAWSGTSLETQYF	TGTGCCTGGAGCGGGACTAGCTTGGAGACCCAGTACTTC
TRBD1	.	TRBV30	TRBJ1-2	CAWNSDRADGYTF	TGTGCCTGGAACTCGGACAGGGCGGATGGCTACACCTTC
.	.	TRBV5-1	TRBJ1-5	CASSADSNQPQHF	TGCGCCAGCAGCGCGGATAGCAATCAGCCCCAGCATTTT
.	.	TRBV9	TRBJ1-2	CASSGARNLYGYTF	TGTGCCAGCAGCGGCGCCAGGAACCTTTATGGCTACACCTTC
TRBD1	.	TRBV19	TRBJ2-6	CASSGTGGSGANVLTF	TGTGCCAGTAGTGGGACAGGGGGCTCTGGGGCCAACGTCCTGACTTTC
TRBD2	.	TRBV25-1	TRBJ2-2	CASSDPNTSGGPTGELFF	TGTGCCAGCAGTGACCCCAACACTAGCGGGGGACCAACCGGGGAGCTGTTTTTT
TRBD1	.	TRBV4-1	TRBJ2-1	CASSQGGQISYNEQFF	TGCGCCAGCAGCCAAGGGGGACAGATCTCCTACAATGAGCAGTTCTTC
TRBD1	.	TRBV7-9	TRBJ1-1	CASSWGQFMNTEAFF	TGTGCCAGCAGCTGGGGACAGTTCATGAACACTGAAGCTTTCTTT
TRBD1	.	TRBV25-1	TRBJ2-7	CASRSTGVVYEQYF	TGTGCCAGCAGATCTACAGGGGTAGTCTACGAGCAGTACTTC
.	.	TRBV4-2	TRBJ1-1	CASSQVLAGTEAFF	TGTGCCAGCAGCCAAGTCCTGGCGGGCACTGAAGCTTTCTTT
.	few	TRBV7-9	TRBJ2-1	CASSSMYEQFF	TGTGCCAGCAGCTCAATGTATGAGCAGTTCTTC
TRBD2	.	TRBV27	TRBJ2-7	CASSVREGRYEQYF	TGTGCCAGCAGCGTGCGGGAGGGCCGGTACGAGCAGTACTTC
.	once	TRBV5-1	TRBJ2-7	CASSLSSPYEQYF	TGCGCCAGCAGCTTGTCTTCTCCCTACGAGCAGTACTTC
.	.	TRBV18	TRBJ1-1	CASSPGGRTEAFF	TGTGCCAGCTCACCAGGGGGCAGGACTGAAGCTTTCTTT
.	.	TRBV7-9	TRBJ1-1	CASSLEPGTEAFF	TGTGCCAGCAGCTTAGAACCGGGAACTGAAGCTTTCTTT
TRBD2	.	TRBV5-1	TRBJ2-7	CASSLEPGGDDEQYF	TGCGCCAGCAGCTTGGAACCGGGAGGGGACGACGAGCAGTACTTC
.	once	TRBV5-1	TRBJ1-1	CASSLARGNTEAFF	TGCGCCAGCAGCTTGGCTCGGGGAAACACTGAAGCTTTCTTT
TRBD1	.	TRBV30	TRBJ1-5	CAWSVRDSRNQPQHF	TGTGCCTGGAGTGTCCGGGACAGCCGCAATCAGCCCCAGCATTTT
.	.	TRBV5-1	TRBJ1-4	CASSLGGRPASGEKLFF	TGCGCCAGCAGCTTGGGGGGGAGGCCCGCATCGGGAGAAAAACTGTTTTTT
.	.	TRBV5-6	TRBJ2-3	CASSSPAVLTDTQYF	TGTGCCAGCAGCTCGCCGGCGGTCCTCACAGATACGCAGTATTTT
TRBD2	once	TRBV5-4	TRBJ2-1	CASSFAGTSYNEQFF	TGTGCCAGCAGCTTTGCCGGGACTAGCTACAATGAGCAGTTCTTC
.	.	TRBV29-1	TRBJ1-3	CNGHTGNPGNTIYF	TGCAACGGGCACACAGGGAACCCTGGAAACACCATATATTTT
TRBD2	.	TRBV7-6	TRBJ2-1	CASSLTDLHGAGVKEQFF	TGTGCCAGCAGCTTAACGGACTTACACGGAGCGGGGGTTAAGGAGCAGTTCTTC
TRBD2	.	TRBV9	TRBJ2-5	CASSGAGAGKETQYF	TGTGCCAGCAGCGGGGCGGGAGCGGGGAAAGAGACCCAGTACTTC
.	.	TRBV30	TRBJ2-5	CACTGENQETQYF	TGTGCCTGCACCGGGGAAAACCAAGAGACCCAGTACTTC
.	once	TRBV6-6	TRBJ1-2	CASSPRESRVYGYTF	TGTGCCAGCAGTCCCCGTGAATCCAGGGTCTATGGCTACACCTTC
TRBD2	.	TRBV7-8	TRBJ2-2	CASSLAPLGLAGNTGELFF	TGTGCCAGCAGCTTAGCTCCGCTGGGTCTAGCGGGGAACACCGGGGAGCTGTTTTTT
TRBD2	few	TRBV4-1	TRBJ2-5	CASSRLAGTQETQYF	TGCGCCAGCAGCCGACTAGCGGGGACTCAAGAGACCCAGTACTTC
TRBD2	once	TRBV10-1	TRBJ2-1	CASSRNPGLGRGEQFF	TGCGCCAGCAGTCGAAACCCGGGACTAGGAAGGGGTGAGCAGTTCTTC
TRBD2	.	TRBV6-6	TRBJ2-7	CASSPTSGRADEQYF	TGTGCCAGCAGTCCGACTAGCGGGAGGGCCGACGAGCAGTACTTC
TRBD2	.	TRBV7-3	TRBJ2-7	CASSLSREKSEQYF	TGTGCCAGCAGCTTATCGCGGGAGAAGAGCGAGCAGTACTTC
TRBD2	.	TRBV10-3	TRBJ2-1	CAISEWTSMNEQFF	TGTGCCATCAGTGAATGGACTAGCATGAATGAGCAGTTCTTC
.	.	TRBV29-1	TRBJ1-1	CSVGAGTEAFF	TGCAGCGTTGGGGCAGGGACTGAAGCTTTCTTT
TRBD1	.	TRBV4-1	TRBJ1-2	CASSQESTGSARGYTF	TGCGCCAGCAGCCAAGAATCGACAGGGAGTGCCCGCGGCTACACCTTC
TRBD1	.	TRBV7-9	TRBJ1-1	CASSLRQGMNTEAFF	TGTGCCAGCAGCCTAAGACAGGGTATGAACACTGAAGCTTTCTTT
.	.	TRBV7-8	TRBJ2-7	CASSPRRGISYEQYF	TGTGCCAGCAGCCCCCGGAGGGGAATAAGCTACGAGCAGTACTTC
TRBD2	.	TRBV6-6	TRBJ2-3	CASYPSGSTDTQYF	TGTGCCAGTTACCCTAGCGGGAGCACAGATACGCAGTATTTT
.	.	TRBV5-1	TRBJ2-1	CASSLGLDDDNEQFF	TGCGCCAGCAGCTTGGGACTAGACGATGACAATGAGCAGTTCTTC
TRBD1	.	TRBV19	TRBJ2-4	CASSVTGGLAKNIQYF	TGTGCCAGTAGTGTTACAGGGGGCCTTGCCAAAAACATTCAGTACTTC
TRBD1	.	TRBV5-1	TRBJ2-7	CASSSGPTGNQYEQYF	TGCGCCAGCAGCTCGGGCCCGACAGGGAATCAGTACGAGCAGTACTTC
.	.	TRBV10-3	TRBJ2-5	CAIAQGGETQYF	TGTGCCATCGCGCAGGGTGGAGAGACCCAGTACTTC
TRBD1	.	TRBV5-4	TRBJ1-2	CASSLKGQGSGYTF	TGTGCCAGCAGCTTAAAGGGACAGGGGAGCGGCTACACCTTC
.	.	TRBV29-1	TRBJ2-5	CSVGMAGNSVGTQYF	TGCAGCGTTGGAATGGCGGGGAATTCGGTTGGGACCCAGTACTTC
.	.	TRBV7-2	TRBJ1-3	CASNQWGGSGNTIYF	TGTGCCAGCAACCAATGGGGGGGTTCTGGAAACACCATATATTTT
.	.	TRBV29-1	TRBJ2-7	CSVESSYEQYF	TGCAGCGTTGAGAGTAGCTACGAGCAGTACTTC
.	.	TRBV11-2	TRBJ1-3	CASSKDIAGNTIYF	TGTGCCAGCAGCAAGGACATAGCTGGAAACACCATATATTTT
.	once	TRBV15	TRBJ1-6	CATSGSGNGLNSPLHF	TGTGCCACCAGTGGGAGCGGTAACGGCTTAAATTCACCCCTCCACTTT
TRBD2	.	TRBV5-1	TRBJ2-3	CASSRVAGGNTDTQYF	TGCGCCAGCAGCCGGGTGGCGGGGGGCAACACAGATACGCAGTATTTT
TRBD1	.	TRBV6-1	TRBJ1-1	CASRPGQGSEAFF	TGTGCCAGCAGACCGGGACAGGGCTCTGAAGCTTTCTTT
TRBD1	.	TRBV29-1	TRBJ2-7	CSVEELGTGNF	TGCAGCGTTGAAGAACTCGGGACAGGCAACTTC
TRBD2	.	TRBV5-1	TRBJ2-3	CASRASGTSTDTQYF	TGCGCCAGCAGGGCCAGCGGGACTAGCACAGATACGCAGTATTTT
TRBD2	.	TRBV23-1	TRBJ2-3	CASSQSLLAGDTNTQYF	TGCGCCAGCAGTCAATCGCTGCTAGCGGGAGATACGAATACGCAGTATTTT
.	.	TRBV1	TRBJ2-3	CTSSQDHGGRGDTQYF	TGCACCAGCAGCCAAGACCATGGCGGGAGAGGAGATACGCAGTATTTT
TRBD2	once	TRBV7-9	TRBJ2-7	CASSLLTGGPTYEQYF	TGTGCCAGCAGCTTATTGACGGGAGGGCCCACCTACGAGCAGTACTTC
TRBD1	.	TRBV27	TRBJ2-5	CASAGTGRTQYF	TGTGCCAGCGCTGGGACAGGGAGGACCCAGTACTTC
.	once	TRBV19	TRBJ1-4	CASSVTATNEKLFF	TGTGCCAGTAGTGTGACAGCAACTAATGAAAAACTGTTTTTT